The 30 T cell receptor beta chains in this list originate from one sample, sequenced in a study of beta chain features in type 1 diabetes listed by TCRdb under 2018. The library was made by the immunoSEQ multiplex PCR assay. The entire isolated RNA was reverse transcribed using the High Capacity cDNA Reverse Transcription Kit, and thus expressed TCRB transcripts were sequenced. The source is immuneACCESS, and TCRdb retained only in-frame sequences with V and J called. Part of the clones is not carried over; for the studies checked, unresolved V genes explain less than half of this, and the remainder is unexplained. Present in this sample are some 160,000 clones, approximately 9.1% of which were seen just once. Jointly, the top ten make up over 2% of the sample. The specimen was central memory CD4+ T cells from blood. These receptors came from a woman younger than 30 in good health.

This sequence joins TRBV6-1 and TRBJ1-2, with 8 bases aligning to TRBD1. The V gene's germline CDR1 is MNHNS and CDR2 SASEGT. The CDR3 contains 14 residues. Germline trimming cut 5 bases from V and 4 bases from J; bases unmatched to any gene: 6. The CDR3 DNA reads as TGTGCCAGCAGTCGACAGGGGAGAAGCTATGGCTACACCTTC. Protein: CASSRQGRSYGYTF.

Only a few counts were recorded for this clone. The chain links TRBV5-4 to TRBJ1-5, with 8 positions matching TRBD1. The CDR3 sequence is 16 residues long. The junction had 5 bases not matched to a gene; V was cut back by 1 base and J by 2 bases. Germline V gives CDR1 SGHNT, CDR2 YYREEE (reference sequence). CDR3 in DNA: TGTGCCAGCAGCTTGCTCAGGGACAGGCGCAATCAGCCCCAGCATTTT. Protein sequence: CASSLLRDRRNQPQHF.

This clone was observed a few times. The chain links TRBV7-9 to TRBJ2-3; D might be TRBD2 (6 bases). Per the germline V gene, CDR1 is SEHNR and CDR2 is FQNEAQ (reference sequence). The CDR3 has 13 amino acids. Trimming removed 6 bases at V and 9 bases at J, with 16 bases between. The CDR3, as DNA: TGTGCCAGCAGTTCCTCAACACGGGGGACGCAGTATTTT. Its translation is CASSSSTRGTQYF.

This clone occurred a few times. V gene TRBV6-1 combines with J gene TRBJ1-1; D not resolved. The CDR3 is 14 amino acids. The V gene lost 2 bases and the J gene lost 4 bases, with 11 bases spanning the gap. Germline V CDR1 and CDR2: MNHNS, SASEGT. The CDR3 bases are TGTGCCAGCAGTGAATCGGGAATGGGCACTGAAGCTTTCTTT. It codes for CASSESGMGTEAFF.

This clone occurred a few times. The chain combines TRBV4-2 with TRBJ1-3; D is ambiguous. Germline CDR1 and CDR2: LGHNA and YNFKEQ. The ends were cut back, 0 bases at V and 1 base at J, with 10 bases in the middle. The CDR3 extends over 16 amino acids. The CDR3 here is CASSQEVGRSGNTIYF. CDR3 in DNA: TGTGCCAGCAGCCAAGAAGTGGGCAGATCTGGAAACACCATATATTTT.

There are a few counts of this clone. The chain is built from TRBV7-6 and TRBJ2-1; D remains ambiguous. V lost 4 bases, J lost 5 bases, and 12 bases lay in between. The CDR3 sequence is 14 residues long. CDR1 and CDR2 from the germline V gene are SGHVS and FNYEAQ. CDR3 sequence reads: CASSSSPGHNEQFF. CDR3 sequence (DNA): TGTGCCAGCAGCTCCTCCCCAGGTCACAATGAGCAGTTCTTC.

This clone turned up a few times. The chain couples TRBV19 to TRBJ1-2; 9 bases are a match to TRBD1. This CDR3 has 14 residues. Germline CDR1 reads LNHDA; CDR2 reads SQIVND (reference sequence). V gave up 5 bases and J gave up 6 bases; unmatched junction bases: 7. CDR3: CASSVKQGANGYTF. DNA for the CDR3: TGTGCCAGTAGTGTCAAACAGGGGGCCAATGGCTACACCTTC.

The V and J genes are TRBV18 and TRBJ2-7; the D gene is possibly TRBD1 (5 bases). CDR1 and CDR2 from the germline V gene are KGHSH and LQKENI. V gave up 5 bases and J gave up 2 bases, with 10 bases separating them. The CDR3 has 13 amino acids. The CDR3: CASSSTDTYEQYF. The CDR3 bases are TGTGCCAGCTCATCGACAGATACCTACGAGCAGTACTTC.

This clone has just a few counts. The chain joins TRBV5-1 to TRBJ1-2; 7 bases align to TRBD1. The trim removed 4 bases at V and 4 bases at J, leaving 10 bases unmatched. The CDR3 length is 15 residues. Germline V gene lookup returns CDR1 SGHRS and CDR2 YFSETQ. The CDR3 region is CASSLGTAVSYGYTF. The CDR3 nucleotides are TGCGCCAGCAGCCTCGGGACAGCCGTAAGCTATGGCTACACCTTC.

This clone was seen a handful of times. The chain has TRBV30 and TRBJ2-6; D is possibly TRBD2 (5 bases). With 0 bases removed from V and 1 base from J, the gap between germline ends came to 16 bases. The CDR3 is made up of 18 amino acids. Germline CDR1 and CDR2: GTSNPN and SVGIG (reference sequence). Here the CDR3 DNA reads TGTGCCTGGAGTGTACCGGAGGAATTCAGGTCTGGGGCCAACGTCCTGACTTTC. Translation: CAWSVPEEFRSGANVLTF.

The chain employs TRBV6-1 and TRBJ1-2; D unclear. Looked up from germline, CDR1 is MNHNS and CDR2 is SASEGT. V gave up 1 base and J gave up 5 bases, with 14 bases separating them. The CDR3 runs to 15 residues. The CDR3 region is CASSEVGQRVYGYTF. The CDR3 DNA reads TGTGCCAGCAGTGAAGTGGGCCAGAGGGTATATGGCTACACCTTC.

Only a few counts were recorded for this clone. This CDR3 is CASNTGRPMNTEAFF. In DNA, the CDR3 is TGCGCCAGCAACACAGGGAGACCCATGAACACTGAAGCTTTCTTT. The chain carries TRBV4-1 and TRBJ1-1; tentatively, D is TRBD1 (6 bases). The CDR3 runs to 15 residues. In germline, CDR1 is MGHRA, CDR2 YSYEKL. V was clipped by 7 bases and J by 0 bases, with 15 bases between them.

The sample holds a few counts of this clone. The V and J genes are TRBV5-1 and TRBJ1-4; 8 nucleotides line up with TRBD1. The CDR3 consists of 16 residues. CDR1 is SGHRS and CDR2 is YFSETQ in the germline V gene. The trim removed 4 bases at V and 2 bases at J, leaving 7 bases unmatched. CDR3 bases: TGCGCCAGCAGCCCAGGACAGGGCGTCACTAATGAAAAACTGTTTTTT. As protein: CASSPGQGVTNEKLFF.

This clone came up a few times. The chain uses TRBV5-1 and TRBJ2-3; possibly TRBD1 for D (6 bases). The ends were cut back, 4 bases at V and 4 bases at J, with 16 bases in the middle. Germline V gives CDR1 SGHRS, CDR2 YFSETQ. The CDR3 is 15 residues long. The CDR3 loop is CASSGQAGVADTQYF. DNA for the CDR3: TGCGCCAGCAGCGGGCAGGCAGGGGTAGCAGATACGCAGTATTTT.

There are a few counts of this clone. The J gene is TRBJ2-3, the V gene TRBV13, with TRBD2 identical over 15 bases. From germline, CDR1 is PRHDT and CDR2 FYEKMQ (reference sequence). V gave up 5 bases and J gave up 2 bases; unmatched junction bases: 11. The CDR3 runs to 19 residues. CDR3 DNA: TGTGCCAGCAGCCACCCGGGACTAGCGGGGGGAGGGGACACAGATACGCAGTATTTT. Its protein product is CASSHPGLAGGGDTDTQYF.

This clone turned up a few times. The CDR3 DNA sequence: TGTGCCAGCTCACCCGGAGTCGAGTATGGCTACACCTTC. As protein: CASSPGVEYGYTF. The chain uses TRBV18 and TRBJ1-2; D ambiguous. Germline CDR1 is KGHSH and CDR2 is LQKENI. The V end was cut by 3 bases, the J end by 5 bases, with 10 bases between. This CDR3 is 13 amino acids long.

This clone was counted between two and nine times. J is TRBJ2-5 and V is TRBV5-4, with 11 bases that match TRBD1. Looked up from germline, CDR1 is SGHNT and CDR2 is YYREEE (reference sequence). The CDR3 has 15 residues. The junction had 7 bases not matched to a gene; V was cut back by 4 bases and J by 5 bases. The CDR3 coding sequence is TGTGCCAGCAGCCCGAGAGGACAGGGGGCGGAGACCCAGTACTTC. It codes for CASSPRGQGAETQYF.

The V and J genes are TRBV11-2 and TRBJ2-5, with 9 bases identical to TRBD2. CDR3 size: 18 residues. J lost 4 bases, V lost 5 bases, and 17 bases had no gene match. Germline V gene lookup returns CDR1 SGHAT and CDR2 FQNNGV. The CDR3 loop reads CASSPGSSGTLTRETQYF. In nucleotides, the CDR3 is TGTGCCAGCAGCCCCGGGTCTAGCGGGACACTAACTCGAGAGACCCAGTACTTC.

V is TRBV2 and J is TRBJ2-1; D gene unclear. Trimming took 6 bases from V and 0 from J, leaving 15 bases between them. Germline loops: CDR1 SNHLY, CDR2 FYNNEI. The CDR3 consists of 16 residues. CDR3 nucleotides: TGTGCCAGCAGGAGGTCAACCGGTAGCTCCTACAATGAGCAGTTCTTC. It is translated as CASRRSTGSSYNEQFF.

This clone was observed a few times. The chain links TRBV6-6 to TRBJ2-3, with D hard to call. There are 12 residues in the CDR3. V gave up 6 bases and J gave up 6 bases, with 10 bases separating them. Germline loops: CDR1 MNHNY, CDR2 SVGAGI (reference sequence). For the CDR3, the DNA is TGTGCCAGCAGATCCACCGGGGATACGCAGTATTTT. Protein sequence: CASRSTGDTQYF.

Regarding this clone: Other DNA sequences in the sample encode the same CDR3. This sequence joins TRBV5-6 and TRBJ2-5; D gene unclear. CDR3 length: 13 residues. V was pared by 0 bases and J by 2 bases, with 5 bases between. Germline CDR1 reads SGHDT; CDR2 reads YYEEEE. CDR3 residues: CASSLGQQETQYF. The CDR3, as DNA: TGTGCCAGCAGCTTGGGCCAGCAAGAGACCCAGTACTTC.

In this sample, this clone turned up a few times. The chain links TRBV28 to TRBJ1-5, with D possibly matching TRBD1 (5 bases). CDR1 and CDR2 (germline): MDHEN, SYDVKM. V was pared by 5 bases and J by 4 bases, with 15 bases between. This CDR3 comprises 15 residues. The CDR3 protein is CASSTQAGGNQPQHF. The CDR3 nucleotides read TGTGCCAGCAGTACCCAGGCGGGGGGTAATCAGCCCCAGCATTTT.

This clone turned up a few times. The V gene is TRBV27, the J gene TRBJ2-7; 8 nucleotides line up with TRBD1. The V segment lost 7 bases and the J segment 6 bases; nucleotides outside the gene matches: 5. The CDR3 contains 12 residues. Germline CDR1 MNHEY, CDR2 SMNVEV (reference sequence). For the CDR3, the DNA is TGTGCCAGCAAAACAGGGGGGCGCGAGCAGTACTTC. Translation: CASKTGGREQYF.

This clone has only one observation. This chain links TRBV5-1 with TRBJ2-1; TRBD1 matches at 11 bases. The CDR3 loop spans 14 amino acids. Germline assignment: CDR1 SGHRS and CDR2 YFSETQ. The V gene end was trimmed by 3 bases and the J gene end by 8 bases; junction bases not matched to a gene: 4. CDR3 coding DNA: TGCGCCAGCAGCTGGGGACAGGGGGGAGATGAGCAGTTCTTC. The encoded protein is CASSWGQGGDEQFF.

This clone was seen at least ten times. The rearrangement joins TRBV28 to TRBJ2-7; 9 bases map to TRBD2. Germline-derived CDR1 and CDR2 are MDHEN and SYDVKM. The CDR3 loop spans 16 amino acids. V dropped 6 bases and J dropped 1; count of bases not matched to a gene: 10. The CDR3 loop reads CASRPPGLAGSYEQYF. The CDR3 DNA sequence: TGTGCCAGCAGGCCCCCGGGACTAGCTGGGTCCTACGAGCAGTACTTC. The complete variable domain, with remaining parts taken from reference TRBV28 and TRBJ2-7, reads DVKVTQSSRYLVKRTGEKVFLECVQDMDHENMFWYRQDPGLGLRLIYFSYDVKMKEKGDIPEGYSVSREKKERFSLILESASTNQTSMYLCASRPPGLAGSYEQYFGPGTRLTVT.

This clone was recorded at least ten times. This CDR3 is also generated by other DNA sequences in the sample. V gene TRBV29-1 combines with J gene TRBJ2-3; D unresolved. Per the germline V gene, CDR1 is SQVTM and CDR2 is ANQGSEA. This CDR3 spans 12 amino acids. Trimming removed 3 bases at V and 1 base at J, with 5 bases between. DNA for the CDR3: TGCAGCGTTGACCCGGGCACAGATACGCAGTATTTT. Translated: CSVDPGTDTQYF.

This clone is a singleton in its sample. The CDR3, as DNA: TGTGCCAGCAGCGTCAGACAGGATCCAGACACTGAAGCTTTCTTT. Translated: CASSVRQDPDTEAFF. The gene calls are TRBV9 and TRBJ1-1; D perhaps matches TRBD1 (6 bases). CDR3 size: 15 residues. CDR1 and CDR2 from the germline V gene are SGDLS and YYNGEE. Deletions cut 2 bases from V and 3 bases from J, with 14 bases between.

The gene calls are TRBV6-1 and TRBJ2-3; D not certain. The CDR3 contains 11 residues. The germline V gene encodes CDR1 MNHNS and CDR2 SASEGT. The V end was cut by 8 bases, the J end by 1 base, with 4 bases between. The CDR3 DNA sequence: TGTGCCAGCCAGGGCACAGATACGCAGTATTTT. Translated, it gives CASQGTDTQYF.

The chain uses TRBV5-5 and TRBJ2-5; 8 bases fit TRBD2. The CDR3 length is 15 residues. V lost 2 bases, J lost 3 bases, and 6 bases stayed unmatched. Germline V gene data show CDR1 as SGHKS and CDR2 as YYEKEE (reference sequence). CDR3 in DNA: TGTGCCAGCAGCTTAGACGGGGGGGGAGAAGAGACCCAGTACTTC. Translated: CASSLDGGGEETQYF.

This chain connects TRBV9 to TRBJ2-7; D is possibly TRBD2 (6 bases). CDR3 length: 14 amino acids. Per germline, CDR1 SGDLS and CDR2 YYNGEE. Trimming shortened V by 4 bases and J by 4 bases, and 15 bases separated the two germline ends. The CDR3 is CASSIGGEVYEQYF. In nucleotides, the CDR3 is TGTGCCAGCAGCATCGGAGGGGAAGTGTACGAGCAGTACTTC.